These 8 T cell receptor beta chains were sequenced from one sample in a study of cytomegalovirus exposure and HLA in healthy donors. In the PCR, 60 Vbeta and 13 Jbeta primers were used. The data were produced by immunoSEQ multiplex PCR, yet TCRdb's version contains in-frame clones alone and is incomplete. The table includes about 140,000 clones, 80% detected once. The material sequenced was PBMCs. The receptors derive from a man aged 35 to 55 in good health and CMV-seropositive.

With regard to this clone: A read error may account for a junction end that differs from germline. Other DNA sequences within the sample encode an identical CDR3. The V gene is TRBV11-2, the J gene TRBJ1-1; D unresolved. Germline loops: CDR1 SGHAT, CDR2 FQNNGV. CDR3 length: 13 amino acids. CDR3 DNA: TGTGCCAGCAGCTCCACCGGGAACACTGAGGCTTTCTTT. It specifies CASSSTGNTEAFF. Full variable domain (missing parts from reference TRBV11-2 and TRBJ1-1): EAGVAQSPRYKIIEKRQSVAFWCNPISGHATLYWYQQILGQGPKLLIQFQNNGVVDDSQLPKDRFSAERLKGVDSTLKIQPAKLEDSAVYLCASSSTGNTEAFFGQGTRLTVV.

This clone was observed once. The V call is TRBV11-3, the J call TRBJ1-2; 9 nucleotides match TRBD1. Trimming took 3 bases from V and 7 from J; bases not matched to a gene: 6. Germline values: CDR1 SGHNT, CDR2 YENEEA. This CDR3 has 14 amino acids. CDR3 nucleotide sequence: TGTGCCAGCAGCTTTACAGGGGGCCGGGGTGGCTACACCTTC. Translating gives CASSFTGGRGGYTF.

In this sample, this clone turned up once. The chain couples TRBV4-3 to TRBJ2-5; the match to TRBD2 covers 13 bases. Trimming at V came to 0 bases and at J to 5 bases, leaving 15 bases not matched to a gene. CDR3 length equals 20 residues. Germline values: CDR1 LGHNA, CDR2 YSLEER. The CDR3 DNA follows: TGCGCCAGCAGCCAAGATTTGATACTAGCGGGAGGGTACTCGGGGGAGACCCAGTACTTC. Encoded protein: CASSQDLILAGGYSGETQYF.

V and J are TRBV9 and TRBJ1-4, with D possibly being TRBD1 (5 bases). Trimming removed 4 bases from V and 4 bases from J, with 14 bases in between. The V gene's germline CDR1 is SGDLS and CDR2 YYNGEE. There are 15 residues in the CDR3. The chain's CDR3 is CASSPQGRVNEKLFF. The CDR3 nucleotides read TGTGCCAGCAGCCCGCAGGGCAGGGTTAATGAAAAACTGTTTTTT.

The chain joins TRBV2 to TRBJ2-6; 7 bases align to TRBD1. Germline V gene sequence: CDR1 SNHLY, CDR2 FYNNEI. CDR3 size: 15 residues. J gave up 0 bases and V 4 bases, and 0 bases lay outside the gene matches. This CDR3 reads CASSGQGSGANVLTF. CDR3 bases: TGTGCCAGCAGTGGACAGGGCTCTGGGGCCAACGTCCTGACTTTC. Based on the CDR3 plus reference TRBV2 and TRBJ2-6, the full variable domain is EPEVTQTPSHQVTQMGQEVILRCVPISNHLYFYWYRQILGQKVEFLVSFYNNEISEKSEIFDDQFSVERPDGSNFTLKIRSTKLEDSAMYFCASSGQGSGANVLTFGAGSRLTVL.

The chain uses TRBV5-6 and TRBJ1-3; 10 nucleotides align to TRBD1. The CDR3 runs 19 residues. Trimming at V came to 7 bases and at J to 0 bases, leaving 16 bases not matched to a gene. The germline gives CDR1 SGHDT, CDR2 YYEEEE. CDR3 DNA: TGTGCCAGCTCCCCTCTGCGACAGGGGGCGCCGGGCTCTGGAAACACCATATATTTT. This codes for CASSPLRQGAPGSGNTIYF.

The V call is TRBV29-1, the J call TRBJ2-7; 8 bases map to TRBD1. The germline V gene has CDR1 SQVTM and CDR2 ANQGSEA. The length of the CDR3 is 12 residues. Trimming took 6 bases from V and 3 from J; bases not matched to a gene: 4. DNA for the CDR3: TGCAGCGTAAGGGACAGGTTCTACGAGCAGTACTTC. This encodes CSVRDRFYEQYF.

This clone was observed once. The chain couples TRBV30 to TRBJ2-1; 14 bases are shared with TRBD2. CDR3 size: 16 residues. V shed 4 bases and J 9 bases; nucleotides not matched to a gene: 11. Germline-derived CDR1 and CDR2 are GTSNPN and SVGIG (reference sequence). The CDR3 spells CAWNGGLAGVAGEQFF. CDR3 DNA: TGTGCCTGGAACGGGGGACTAGCGGGAGTGGCTGGTGAGCAGTTCTTC.